The clone carrying this T cell receptor (beta chain) was seen ten or more times. RNA transcripts yielded amplified TCR beta CDR3 regions. HTBI primers were the set used in a first-round RT-PCR of the TCR CDR3. TCRdb ran MiXCR on the multiplex PCR reads and lists one entry per CDR3 protein. The table has a few hundred thousand distinct CDR3 sequences, more than 15% seen once. It was roughly 10 ml of fresh peripheral blood that supplied the PBMCs. This entry belongs to a study of T cells in Graves' hyperthyroidism and ophthalmopathy. Germline V gene data show CDR1 as GTSNPN and CDR2 as SVGIG (reference sequence). Trimming took off 4 bases at V and 1 base at J, with 13 bases between the two ends. CDR3 length: 14 amino acids.

The chain has TRBV30 and TRBJ1-1; no clear D. Sequencing was done on a sample of blood. This receptor was identified in a woman aged 30 to 39 with Graves' hyperthyroidism. DNA of the CDR3: TGTGCCTGGACCCTCTTGGAAGGGAACACTGAAGCTTTCTTT. Its protein product is CAWTLLEGNTEAFF.